Given below is one TCR beta chain in context. Per the original methods: Cell counts per sample came from amplifying reference gene primers. The assay was immunoSEQ multiplex PCR, and TCRdb's table has in-frame clones only and misses some. That table supplies the V and J calls and clone size; D and trimming were determined from the DNA. Of some 93,000 clones listed, about 76% are singletons. The CDR3 consists of 15 residues. CDR1 is SGHVS and CDR2 is FNYEAQ in the germline V gene. Unmatched junction bases numbered 9, after V lost 6 bases and J lost 6 bases. These data belong to a study of blood T cell repertoires in COVID-19. Background on the study: Acute and convalescent COVID-19 samples came from the United States, Italy and Spain.

The sequencing sample was made of peripheral blood. The chain carries TRBV7-6 and TRBJ2-3, with 10 bases matching TRBD1. The clonotype was recovered from a human donor in a cohort sampled during active COVID-19. CDR3 sequence reads: CASSFGTGVLDTQYF. In nucleotides, the CDR3 is TGTGCCAGCAGTTTTGGGACAGGGGTATTGGATACGCAGTATTTT. The whole variable domain, remainder taken from reference TRBV7-6 and TRBJ2-3, is GAGVSQSPRYKVTKRGQDVALRCDPISGHVSLYWYRQALGQGPEFLTYFNYEAQQDKSGLPNDRFSAERPEGSISTLTIQRTEQRDSAMYRCASSFGTGVLDTQYFGPGTRLTVL.